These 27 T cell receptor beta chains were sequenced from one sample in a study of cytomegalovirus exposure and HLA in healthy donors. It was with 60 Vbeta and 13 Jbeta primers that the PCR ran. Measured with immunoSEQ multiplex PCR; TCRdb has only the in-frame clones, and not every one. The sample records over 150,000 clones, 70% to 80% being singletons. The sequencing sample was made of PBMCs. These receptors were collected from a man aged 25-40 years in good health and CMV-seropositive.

The CDR3, as DNA: TGTGCCAGCAGCTGGGGTGACAGGGGGGGTACGCAGTATTTT. This translates into CASSWGDRGGTQYF. The chain recombines TRBV11-2 with TRBJ2-3; 9 positions match TRBD1. The CDR3 is 14 amino acids. In germline, CDR1 is SGHAT, CDR2 FQNNGV. V gave up 4 bases and J gave up 8 bases; unmatched junction bases: 7.

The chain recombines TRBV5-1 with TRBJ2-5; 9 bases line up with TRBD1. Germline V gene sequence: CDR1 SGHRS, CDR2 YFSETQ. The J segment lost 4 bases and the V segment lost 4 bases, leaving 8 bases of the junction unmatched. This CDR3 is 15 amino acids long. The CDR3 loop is CASSPGTGRGETQYF. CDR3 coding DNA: TGCGCCAGCAGCCCTGGGACAGGGAGAGGAGAGACCCAGTACTTC.

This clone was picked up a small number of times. CDR3 sequence reads: CAWSVSRYSNQPQHF. The CDR3 DNA reads as TGTGCCTGGAGTGTAAGCAGGTATAGCAATCAGCCCCAGCATTTT. The V call is TRBV30, the J call TRBJ1-5; D is uncertain. The ends were cut back, 0 bases at V and 0 bases at J, with 9 bases in the middle. Germline CDR1 reads GTSNPN; CDR2 reads SVGIG (reference sequence). CDR3 size: 15 residues.

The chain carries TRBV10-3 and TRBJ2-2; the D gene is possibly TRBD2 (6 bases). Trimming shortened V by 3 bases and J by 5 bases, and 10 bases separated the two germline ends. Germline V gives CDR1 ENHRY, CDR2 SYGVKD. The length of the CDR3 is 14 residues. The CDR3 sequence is CAISEGEETGELFF. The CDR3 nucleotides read TGTGCCATCAGTGAAGGGGAGGAAACCGGGGAGCTGTTTTTT.

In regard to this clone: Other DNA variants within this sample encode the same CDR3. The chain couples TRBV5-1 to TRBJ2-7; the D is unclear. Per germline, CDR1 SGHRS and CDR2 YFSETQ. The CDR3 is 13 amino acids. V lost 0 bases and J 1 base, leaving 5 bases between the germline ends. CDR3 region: CASSLGVSYEQYF. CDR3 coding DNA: TGCGCCAGCAGCTTGGGAGTTTCCTACGAGCAGTACTTC.

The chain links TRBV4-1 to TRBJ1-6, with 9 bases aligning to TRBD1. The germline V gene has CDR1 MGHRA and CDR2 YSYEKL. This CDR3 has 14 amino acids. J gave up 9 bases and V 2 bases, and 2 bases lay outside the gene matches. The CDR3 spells CASSQQTGGSPLHF. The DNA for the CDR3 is TGCGCCAGCAGCCAACAGACAGGGGGTTCACCCCTCCACTTT.

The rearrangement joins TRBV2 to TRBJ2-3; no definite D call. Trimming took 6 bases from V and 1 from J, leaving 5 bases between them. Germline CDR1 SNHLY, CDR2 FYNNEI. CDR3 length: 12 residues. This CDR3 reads CASSQGTDTQYF. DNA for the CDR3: TGTGCCAGCAGCCAGGGCACAGATACGCAGTATTTT.

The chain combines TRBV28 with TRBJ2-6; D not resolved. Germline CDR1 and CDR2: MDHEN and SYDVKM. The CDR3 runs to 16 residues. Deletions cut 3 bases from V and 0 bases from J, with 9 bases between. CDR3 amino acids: CASSFSGLSGANVLTF. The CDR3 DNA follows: TGTGCCAGCAGTTTCTCTGGGCTCTCTGGGGCCAACGTCCTGACTTTC. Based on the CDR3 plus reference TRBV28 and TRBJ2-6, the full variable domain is DVKVTQSSRYLVKRTGEKVFLECVQDMDHENMFWYRQDPGLGLRLIYFSYDVKMKEKGDIPEGYSVSREKKERFSLILESASTNQTSMYLCASSFSGLSGANVLTFGAGSRLTVL.

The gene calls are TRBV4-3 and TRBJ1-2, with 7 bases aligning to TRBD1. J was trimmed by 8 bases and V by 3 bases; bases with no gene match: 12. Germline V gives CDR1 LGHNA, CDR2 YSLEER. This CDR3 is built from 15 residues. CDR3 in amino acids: CASSQGVEGAQGYTF. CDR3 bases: TGCGCCAGCAGCCAGGGTGTGGAGGGGGCGCAAGGCTACACCTTC.

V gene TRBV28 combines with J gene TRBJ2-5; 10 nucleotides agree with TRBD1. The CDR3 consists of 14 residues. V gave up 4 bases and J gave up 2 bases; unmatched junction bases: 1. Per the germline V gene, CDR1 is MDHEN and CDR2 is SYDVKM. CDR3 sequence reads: CASSSGQGQETQYF. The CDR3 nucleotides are TGTGCCAGCAGTTCGGGACAGGGGCAAGAGACCCAGTACTTC.

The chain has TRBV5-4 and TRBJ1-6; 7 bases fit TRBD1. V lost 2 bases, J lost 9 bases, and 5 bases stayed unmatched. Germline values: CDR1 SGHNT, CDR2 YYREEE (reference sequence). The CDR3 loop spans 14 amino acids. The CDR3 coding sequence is TGTGCCAGCAGCTTCGGGACAGCTGTTTCACCCCTCCACTTT. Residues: CASSFGTAVSPLHF.

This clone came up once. The CDR3 reads CASSDGGAADTQYF. In DNA form, the CDR3 reads TGTGCCAGCAGTGACGGGGGGGCGGCAGATACGCAGTATTTT. The chain has TRBV9 and TRBJ2-3, with 8 bases fitting TRBD2. V lost 5 bases and J lost 4; bases outside the gene matches: 6. Germline CDR1 and CDR2: SGDLS and YYNGEE. CDR3 length: 14 residues.

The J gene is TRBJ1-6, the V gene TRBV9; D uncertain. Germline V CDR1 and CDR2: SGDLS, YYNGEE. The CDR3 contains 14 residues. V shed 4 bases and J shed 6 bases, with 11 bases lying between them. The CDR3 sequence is CASSLLPPNSPLHF. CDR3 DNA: TGTGCCAGCAGCCTACTACCCCCTAATTCACCCCTCCACTTT.

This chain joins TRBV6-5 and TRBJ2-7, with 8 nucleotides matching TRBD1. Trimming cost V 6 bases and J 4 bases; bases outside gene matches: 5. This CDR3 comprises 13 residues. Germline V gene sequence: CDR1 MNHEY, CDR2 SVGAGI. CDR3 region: CASRQGARYEQYF. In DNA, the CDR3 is TGTGCCAGCAGGCAGGGGGCGCGGTACGAGCAGTACTTC.

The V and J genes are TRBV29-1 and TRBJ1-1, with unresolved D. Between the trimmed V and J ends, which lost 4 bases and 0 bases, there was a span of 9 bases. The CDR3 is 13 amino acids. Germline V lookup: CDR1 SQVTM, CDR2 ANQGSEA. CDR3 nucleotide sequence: TGCAGCGTTGCCCGGTTACTGAACACTGAAGCTTTCTTT. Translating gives CSVARLLNTEAFF.

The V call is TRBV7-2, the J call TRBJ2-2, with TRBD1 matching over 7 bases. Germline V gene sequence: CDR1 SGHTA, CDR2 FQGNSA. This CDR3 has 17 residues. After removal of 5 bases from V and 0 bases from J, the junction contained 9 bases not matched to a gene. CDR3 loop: CASSKPRTGSNTGELFF. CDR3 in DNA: TGTGCCAGCAGCAAACCCCGGACAGGCTCGAACACCGGGGAGCTGTTTTTT. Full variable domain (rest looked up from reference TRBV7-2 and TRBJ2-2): GAGVSQSPSNKVTEKGKDVELRCDPISGHTALYWYRQSLGQGLEFLIYFQGNSAPDKSGLPSDRFSAERTGGSVSTLTIQRTQQEDSAVYLCASSKPRTGSNTGELFFGEGSRLTVL.

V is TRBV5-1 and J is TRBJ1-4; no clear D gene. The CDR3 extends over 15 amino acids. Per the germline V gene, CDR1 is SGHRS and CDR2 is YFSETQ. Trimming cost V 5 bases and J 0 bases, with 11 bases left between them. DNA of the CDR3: TGCGCCAGCAGTTCCTATGGTGCAACTAATGAAAAACTGTTTTTT. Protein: CASSSYGATNEKLFF.

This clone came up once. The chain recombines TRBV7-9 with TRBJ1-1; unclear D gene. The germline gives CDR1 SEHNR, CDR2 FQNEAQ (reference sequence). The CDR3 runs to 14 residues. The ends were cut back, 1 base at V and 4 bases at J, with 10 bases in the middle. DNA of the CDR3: TGTGCCAGCAGCTTAGATGGCGGCGGCACTGAAGCTTTCTTT. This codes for CASSLDGGGTEAFF.

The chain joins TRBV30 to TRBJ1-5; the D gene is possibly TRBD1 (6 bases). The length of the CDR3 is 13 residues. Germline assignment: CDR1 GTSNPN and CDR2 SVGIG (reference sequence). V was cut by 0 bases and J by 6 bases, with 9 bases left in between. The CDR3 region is CAWSVTGPQPQHF. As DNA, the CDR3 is TGTGCCTGGAGTGTAACAGGGCCTCAGCCCCAGCATTTT.

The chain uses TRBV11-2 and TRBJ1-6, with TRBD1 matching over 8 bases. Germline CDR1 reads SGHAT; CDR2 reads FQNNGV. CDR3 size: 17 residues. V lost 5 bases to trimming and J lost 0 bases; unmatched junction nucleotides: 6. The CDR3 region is CASSRTGMSSYNSPLHF. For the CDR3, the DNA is TGTGCCAGCAGCCGGACAGGGATGAGCTCCTATAATTCACCCCTCCACTTT.

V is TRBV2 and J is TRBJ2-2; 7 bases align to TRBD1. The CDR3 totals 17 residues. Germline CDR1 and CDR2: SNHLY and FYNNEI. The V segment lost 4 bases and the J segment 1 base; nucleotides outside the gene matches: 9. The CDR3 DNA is TGTGCCAGCAGTGGGGTCCGGACAGGAGTGAACACCGGGGAGCTGTTTTTT. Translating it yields CASSGVRTGVNTGELFF.

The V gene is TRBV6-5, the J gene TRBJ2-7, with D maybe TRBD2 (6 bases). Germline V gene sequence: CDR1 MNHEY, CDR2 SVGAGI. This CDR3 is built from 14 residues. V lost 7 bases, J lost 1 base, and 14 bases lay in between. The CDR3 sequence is CASKPGLGSYEQYF. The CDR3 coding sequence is TGTGCCAGCAAGCCGGGACTGGGGTCCTACGAGCAGTACTTC.

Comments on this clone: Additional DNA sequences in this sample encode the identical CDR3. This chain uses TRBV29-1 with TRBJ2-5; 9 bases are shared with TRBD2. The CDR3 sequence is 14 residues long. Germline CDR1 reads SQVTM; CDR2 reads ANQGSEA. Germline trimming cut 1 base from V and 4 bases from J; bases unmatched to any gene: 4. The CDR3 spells CSVEGGGERETQYF. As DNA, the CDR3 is TGCAGCGTTGAAGGCGGGGGGGAGAGAGAGACCCAGTACTTC.

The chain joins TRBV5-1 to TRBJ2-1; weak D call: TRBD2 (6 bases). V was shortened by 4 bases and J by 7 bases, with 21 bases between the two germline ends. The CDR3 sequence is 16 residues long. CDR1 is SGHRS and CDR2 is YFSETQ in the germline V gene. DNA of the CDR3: TGCGCCAGCAGCCGCCAAAAAGTGGGGGGAACAAATGAGCAGTTCTTC. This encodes CASSRQKVGGTNEQFF.

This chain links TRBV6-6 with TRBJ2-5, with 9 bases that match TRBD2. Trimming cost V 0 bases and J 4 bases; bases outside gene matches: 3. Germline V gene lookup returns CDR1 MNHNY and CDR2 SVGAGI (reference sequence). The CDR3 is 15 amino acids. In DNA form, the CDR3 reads TGTGCCAGCAGTTACTCGCGCGGGGGGGCAGAGACCCAGTACTTC. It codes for CASSYSRGGAETQYF.

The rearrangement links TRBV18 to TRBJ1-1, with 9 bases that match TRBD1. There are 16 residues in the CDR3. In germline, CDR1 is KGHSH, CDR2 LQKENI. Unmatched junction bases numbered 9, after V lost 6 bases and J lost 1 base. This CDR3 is CASSLQGAGANTEAFF. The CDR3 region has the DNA TGTGCCAGCTCGCTACAGGGGGCGGGTGCGAACACTGAAGCTTTCTTT. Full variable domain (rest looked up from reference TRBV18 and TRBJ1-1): NAGVMQNPRHLVRRRGQEARLRCSPMKGHSHVYWYRQLPEEGLKFMVYLQKENIIDESGMPKERFSAEFPKEGPSILRIQQVVRGDSAAYFCASSLQGAGANTEAFFGQGTRLTVV.

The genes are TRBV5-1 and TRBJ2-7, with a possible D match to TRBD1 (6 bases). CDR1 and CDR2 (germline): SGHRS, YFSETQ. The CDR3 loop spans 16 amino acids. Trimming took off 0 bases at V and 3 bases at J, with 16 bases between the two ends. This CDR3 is CASSLEHSGDHYEQYF. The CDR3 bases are TGCGCCAGCAGCTTGGAACATTCAGGGGACCACTACGAGCAGTACTTC.